This TCR beta chain was identified in a study of T cells expressing NK-cell markers (dated by TCRdb to 2020 to 2022). Broadly, across the study: TCR beta-chain repertoires were profiled in sorted CD3+CD56+NKG2C+, CD3+CD56+NKG2C- and CD3+CD56-NKG2C+ T-cell subsets from roughly eight donors. All eight donors whose samples were sequenced were randomly selected healthy volunteers, three of them men and five women. The libraries were sequenced on Illumina HiSeq 2000/2500, MiSeq or NextSeq, producing 2 x 150 bp reads. Among the eight sequenced donors, only one was HCMV-seronegative, while the other seven were HCMV-seropositive.

Reads for this sample came from an Illumina HiSeq 2000. The TCR beta cDNA libraries were made using 5'RACE template switching, a step that added both a universal primer site and unique molecular identifiers. cDNA synthesis was primed from the TCR beta constant segment, followed by two successive PCR amplification steps. Regarding the original processing steps: Reads were demultiplexed and grouped by UMI with MIGEC, and clonotypes were assembled and quantified with MiTCR. To exclude erroneous sequences, any TCR cDNA sequence not supported by at least two reads was discarded. The tcR package was used for downstream repertoire analysis, with clonotypes matched between fractions based on CDR3 nucleotide sequence plus V segment. VDJmatch was used to annotate antigen specificity against VDJdb, with one amino acid substitution in CDR3 permitted. TCRdb reprocessed the reads; each CDR3 protein sequence makes one entry, and DNA is unavailable. Clone size and V and J calls follow TCRdb, not the original study. The sample's table covers 450,000 to 600,000 distinct CDR3 sequences. The ten biggest clones cover roughly 3.6% of the sample.

General findings and caveats noted by the study authors: Whether the expanded NKG2C-expressing T cell clones were specific for HCMV antigens was left unclear. Those dominant clonotypes were again the most abundant among CD3+CD56-NKG2C+ cells in a handful of donors, at about 28.3-65%. In six donors, the dominant CD3+CD56+NKG2C+ clonotypes were found to rank among the top 10 CD8+ clonotypes and to make up roughly 1.0-7.0% of CD8+ T cells.

HCMV serostatus was determined by detecting HCMV-specific IgG in serum with a commercial ELISA kit. Ficoll density gradient centrifugation was used to isolate peripheral blood mononuclear cells from blood. The germline V gene encodes CDR1 ENHRY and CDR2 SYGVKD. The CDR3 spans 13 residues, from the cysteine through the phenylalanine. No DNA is listed. With respect to this clonotype: Its target antigen remains unknown.

This TCR derives from a man aged 18 to 35 in good health. Donor details come from another sample of the same person, matched by shared clones. The rearranged chain carries TRBV10-3 and TRBJ2-1; TCRdb names TRBD1, which stays unverified in the absence of DNA. What was sequenced was blood T cells: a sorted CD56 or NKG2C T cell subset, CD4+ or CD8+ T cells, or bulk PBMC T cells (not recorded which). This receptor carries the CDR3 CAISSGAYNEQFF.